Listed here are 9 T cell receptor beta chains from one sample, sequenced in a study of technical replicates of blood from several donors. TCRdb keeps only in-frame clones here, not all; method: immunoSEQ multiplex PCR. The data show about 97,000 clones, with 96% seen just once and roughly 0.35% held by the top ten. The specimen sequenced was T cells isolated from PBMCs. The receptor source for this set is a human donor in good health.

The rearrangement joins TRBV10-3 to TRBJ2-1; possibly TRBD2 for D (5 bases). Trimming took off 3 bases at V and 8 bases at J, with 14 bases between the two ends. In germline, CDR1 is ENHRY, CDR2 SYGVKD. The CDR3 extends over 14 amino acids. The chain's CDR3 is CAISDAQEVYEQFF. The CDR3 DNA reads as TGTGCCATCAGTGATGCGCAGGAGGTCTATGAGCAGTTCTTC.

Only one count was recorded for this clone. The chain has TRBV19 and TRBJ1-3; D is perhaps TRBD1 (6 bases). The CDR3 loop spans 15 amino acids. Germline V lookup: CDR1 LNHDA, CDR2 SQIVND (reference sequence). V gave up 6 bases and J gave up 4 bases, with 16 bases separating them. DNA for the CDR3: TGTGCCAGTAGCTACACTGGACAGCAAGGAAACACCATATATTTT. Its translation: CASSYTGQQGNTIYF.

The chain uses TRBV5-8 and TRBJ2-3; D unclear. The CDR3 has 13 residues. Germline CDR1 reads SGHTS; CDR2 reads YDEGEE. V lost 2 bases to trimming and J lost 5 bases, with 9 bases between them. Here the CDR3 DNA reads TGTGCCAGCAGCTTAGACTTCCGAGATACGCAGTATTTT. Protein: CASSLDFRDTQYF.

The table lists this clone with a count of one. The CDR3 DNA follows: TGTGCCAGCAGCTTAGGGGGGCCCCCAATTCAGTACTTC. It codes for CASSLGGPPIQYF. The rearrangement joins TRBV7-9 to TRBJ2-4; D is perhaps TRBD1 (6 bases). The V gene lost 1 base and the J gene lost 10 bases, with 11 bases spanning the gap. The CDR3 consists of 13 residues. Germline V gene data show CDR1 as SEHNR and CDR2 as FQNEAQ (reference sequence).

V and J are TRBV4-1 and TRBJ2-7; D gene unclear. Germline CDR1 is MGHRA and CDR2 is YSYEKL. The V end was cut by 1 base, the J end by 2 bases, with 12 bases between. The CDR3 length is 15 residues. CDR3 in amino acids: CASSQVNSGPYEQYF. CDR3 DNA sequence: TGCGCCAGCAGCCAAGTAAACTCCGGTCCCTACGAGCAGTACTTC.

This chain connects TRBV28 to TRBJ1-2; a possible D gene is TRBD1 (6 bases). The germline gives CDR1 MDHEN, CDR2 SYDVKM. This CDR3 spans 14 amino acids. Deletions cut 7 bases from V and 3 bases from J, with 15 bases between. CDR3 amino acids: CASTLAPGDYGYTF. Here the CDR3 DNA reads TGTGCCAGCACCCTAGCCCCAGGGGACTATGGCTACACCTTC.

This clone showed up just once. This chain uses TRBV19 with TRBJ1-1, with TRBD1 identical over 7 bases. The ends lost 6 bases at V and 4 bases at J; junction bases unmatched: 5. From germline, CDR1 is LNHDA and CDR2 SQIVND (reference sequence). The CDR3 contains 13 residues. CDR3 DNA: TGTGCCAGTAGCCTCGACAGGGCCACTGAAGCTTTCTTT. It encodes CASSLDRATEAFF.

The chain joins TRBV5-4 to TRBJ2-7; TRBD2 agrees at 14 bases. The V gene end was trimmed by 4 bases and the J gene end by 0 bases; junction bases not matched to a gene: 6. The CDR3 totals 17 residues. CDR1 is SGHNT and CDR2 is YYREEE in the germline V gene (reference sequence). The CDR3: CASSPGLAGVSSYEQYF. The CDR3 bases are TGTGCCAGCAGCCCGGGACTAGCGGGAGTCAGCTCCTACGAGCAGTACTTC.

The gene calls are TRBV20-1 and TRBJ1-2; no firm D call. Trimming pared 4 bases from V and 8 bases from J, leaving 11 bases between. Looked up from germline, CDR1 is DFQATT and CDR2 is SNEGSKA (reference sequence). This CDR3 spans 11 amino acids. The CDR3 DNA sequence: TGCAGTGCTACACAGTCCCTGGGCTACACCTTC. Translated, it gives CSATQSLGYTF.